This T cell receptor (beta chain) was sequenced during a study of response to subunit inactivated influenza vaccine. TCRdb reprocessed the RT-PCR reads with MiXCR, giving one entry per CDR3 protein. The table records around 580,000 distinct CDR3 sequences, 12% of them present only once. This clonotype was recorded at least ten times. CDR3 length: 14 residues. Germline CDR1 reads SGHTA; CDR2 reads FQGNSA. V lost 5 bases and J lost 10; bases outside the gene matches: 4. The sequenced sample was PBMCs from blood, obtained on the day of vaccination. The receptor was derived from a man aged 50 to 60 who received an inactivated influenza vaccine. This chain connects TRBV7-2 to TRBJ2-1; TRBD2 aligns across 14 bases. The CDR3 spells CASSPGLAGGEQFF. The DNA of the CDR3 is TGTGCCAGCAGCCCCGGACTAGCGGGAGGCGAGCAGTTCTTC. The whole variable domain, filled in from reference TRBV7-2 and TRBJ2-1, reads GAGVSQSPSNKVTEKGKDVELRCDPISGHTALYWYRQSLGQGLEFLIYFQGNSAPDKSGLPSDRFSAERTGGSVSTLTIQRTQQEDSAVYLCASSPGLAGGEQFFGPGTRLTVL.